These 10 T cell receptor beta chains were sequenced from one sample in a study of shared clonotypes between healthy human individuals (dated by TCRdb to about 2020). Receptors were amplified or captured by the immunoSEQ multiplex PCR assay. TCRdb's version of the immuneACCESS table is confined to in-frame rearrangements and falls short of the full clone set. An unresolved V gene accounts for under half of the shortfall where checked; the remainder is of unknown origin. A total of roughly 2.5 million clones appear in this sample, around nine tenths of them only once. The ten largest make up about 0.13% of the sample. Input material: naive CD4+ T cells sorted from blood. The cell subset or site label for this specimen denotes: CD45RA+ positively selected. The receptors shown here come from a man between 18 and 29 years old in good health.

The chain links TRBV27 to TRBJ2-4; D tentatively reads TRBD1 or TRBD2 (5 bases each). The CDR3 contains 16 residues. CDR1 is MNHEY, CDR2 SMNVEV, per germline (reference sequence). V gave up 6 bases and J gave up 0 bases, with 15 bases separating them. CDR3 amino acids: CASRGRAERAKNIQYF. DNA for the CDR3: TGTGCCAGCAGGGGACGAGCTGAGCGAGCCAAAAACATTCAGTACTTC.

This clone was seen only a few times. V usage is TRBV6-6 and J usage is TRBJ2-2; the D call may be TRBD1 or TRBD2 (5 bases each). Trimming removed 6 bases at V and 3 bases at J, with 11 bases between. In germline, CDR1 is MNHNY, CDR2 SVGAGI (reference sequence). This CDR3 is 14 amino acids long. CDR3 bases: TGTGCCAGCAGGTCAGGGACGGACACCGGGGAGCTGTTTTTT. It is translated as CASRSGTDTGELFF.

The CDR3 protein is CASSAGEAVETQYF. The CDR3 DNA is TGCGCCAGCAGCGCGGGAGAAGCTGTGGAGACCCAGTACTTC. The chain recombines TRBV5-1 with TRBJ2-5, with TRBD2 identical over 7 bases. Germline V gives CDR1 SGHRS, CDR2 YFSETQ. The CDR3 runs to 14 residues. Trimming removed 4 bases from V and 5 bases from J; junction bases left unmatched: 8.

The J gene is TRBJ1-5, the V gene TRBV19; TRBD1 matches at 8 bases. With 5 bases clipped from V and 4 bases from J, the junction kept 7 bases outside the gene matches. Germline values: CDR1 LNHDA, CDR2 SQIVND (reference sequence). The CDR3 is 15 amino acids. The DNA of the CDR3 is TGTGCCAGTAGTTGGTTCGGACAGGGTAATCAGCCCCAGCATTTT. This codes for CASSWFGQGNQPQHF.

The chain recombines TRBV6-6 with TRBJ2-5; TRBD1 agrees at 8 bases. From germline, CDR1 is MNHNY and CDR2 SVGAGI (reference sequence). The ends lost 6 bases at V and 5 bases at J; junction bases unmatched: 11. The length of the CDR3 is 15 residues. The CDR3 region has the DNA TGTGCCAGCAGAACGACAGGGGTCCCTCCGGAGACCCAGTACTTC. Translation gives CASRTTGVPPETQYF.

This clone was counted only a few times. The chain couples TRBV30 to TRBJ1-2; 7 nucleotides align to TRBD1. Germline V gene data show CDR1 as GTSNPN and CDR2 as SVGIG (reference sequence). The CDR3 runs 11 residues. Unmatched junction bases numbered 3, after V lost 4 bases and J lost 7 bases. This chain's CDR3 is CAWNRGPGYTF. The CDR3 coding sequence is TGTGCCTGGAACAGGGGACCTGGCTACACCTTC.

The table lists this clone with a count of one. The CDR3 region has the DNA TGCGCCAGCACCGGACAGCCAGCAACTAATGAAAAACTGTTTTTT. Amino acid sequence: CASTGQPATNEKLFF. The chain links TRBV5-1 to TRBJ1-4; D perhaps matches TRBD1 (6 bases). The CDR3 is 15 residues long. V lost 6 bases and J 0 bases, leaving 12 bases between the germline ends. In germline, CDR1 is SGHRS, CDR2 YFSETQ.

The chain employs TRBV6-5 and TRBJ2-7; D tentatively reads TRBD1 or TRBD2 (5 bases each). This CDR3 spans 14 amino acids. Germline V gives CDR1 MNHEY, CDR2 SVGAGI. V lost 5 bases and J lost 3, with 14 bases in between. DNA for the CDR3: TGTGCCAGCAGTCGAGGGGTAGGGGACTACGAGCAGTACTTC. Translating it yields CASSRGVGDYEQYF.

Notes on this clone: The same CDR3 arises from other DNA sequences in this sample as well. The chain uses TRBV18 and TRBJ2-7, with 9 nucleotides matching TRBD1. The CDR3 runs to 15 residues. Germline V CDR1 and CDR2: KGHSH, LQKENI. After removal of 0 bases from V and 5 bases from J, the junction contained 5 bases not matched to a gene. CDR3 in DNA: TGTGCCAGCTCACCACCAGGACAGGGGAGCCACGAGCAGTACTTC. Translated, it gives CASSPPGQGSHEQYF.

In nucleotides, the CDR3 is TGTGCCAGCAGTGAAGTTGGCAGGTCAAAAGGCTCCTATAATTCACCCCTCCACTTT. Translated: CASSEVGRSKGSYNSPLHF. The gene calls are TRBV6-1 and TRBJ1-6; D is unclear. CDR3 size: 19 residues. Germline V lookup: CDR1 MNHNS, CDR2 SASEGT. V was cut by 1 base and J by 0 bases, with 16 bases left in between.